This T cell receptor (beta chain) was sequenced in a study of radiotherapy plus CTLA-4 blockade in lung cancer. The study, taken as a whole, reports: Early blood T cell clone changes and increased post-radiation serum interferon-beta were reportedly the strongest response predictors.

V lost 2 bases and J lost 2, with 9 bases in between. There are 14 residues in the CDR3. The germline V gene encodes CDR1 LNHDA and CDR2 SQIVND (reference sequence). Of note for this clone: The target antigen is unknown.

Profiled with immunoSEQ multiplex PCR; TCRdb holds only in-frame clones, not every one. The table shows 70,000 to 100,000 clones, with approximately 84% occurring only once. V usage is TRBV19 and J usage is TRBJ1-1; no definite D call. The receptor comes from a human donor with non-small cell lung cancer who had a partial response to radiotherapy plus ipilimumab. The sample consisted of peripheral blood, taken from a patient treated with radiotherapy plus ipilimumab. The CDR3 loop is CASSISGANTEAFF. The CDR3 DNA follows: TGTGCCAGTAGTATATCGGGAGCTAACACTGAAGCTTTCTTT.